These 23 T cell receptor beta chains share one sample of origin, sequenced in a study of PD-1 blockade in classical Hodgkin lymphoma. The repertoire was sequenced with immunoSEQ multiplex PCR; TCRdb's copy has only in-frame clones and lacks some. The repertoire holds about 30,000 clones, with around 71% as singletons. Every patient experienced relapse after autologous stem cell transplantation, and brentuximab vedotin exposure varied. The sample consisted of peripheral blood mononuclear cells (PBMCs), taken before the second cycle of nivolumab. The receptors were gathered from a human donor with classical Hodgkin lymphoma.

The chain couples TRBV5-6 to TRBJ2-7; unclear D gene. V was pared by 0 bases and J by 2 bases, with 6 bases between. Germline CDR1 SGHDT, CDR2 YYEEEE. This CDR3 region has 13 residues. The chain's CDR3 is CASSLAGPYEQYF. The CDR3 nucleotides read TGTGCCAGCAGCTTGGCAGGACCCTACGAGCAGTACTTC.

The chain links TRBV30 to TRBJ1-4, with D possibly matching TRBD1 (6 bases). This CDR3 is built from 15 residues. The germline CDR1 and CDR2 sequences are GTSNPN and SVGIG (reference sequence). V was cut by 0 bases and J by 8 bases, with 16 bases left in between. CDR3 sequence: CAWSVRGKLGEKLFF. The DNA of the CDR3 is TGTGCCTGGAGTGTAAGGGGGAAACTGGGGGAAAAACTGTTTTTT. The whole variable domain, filled in from reference TRBV30 and TRBJ1-4, reads SQTIHQWPATLVQPVGSPLSLECTVEGTSNPNLYWYRQAAGRGLQLLFYSVGIGQISSEVPQNLSASRPQDRQFILSSKKLLLSDSGFYLCAWSVRGKLGEKLFFGSGTQLSVL.

This chain joins TRBV2 and TRBJ2-7, with D possibly matching TRBD1 (6 bases). With 5 bases removed from V and 4 bases from J, the gap between germline ends came to 9 bases. Germline-derived CDR1 and CDR2 are SNHLY and FYNNEI. This CDR3 contains 12 residues. CDR3 loop: CASSTQGYEQYF. The DNA of the CDR3 is TGTGCCAGCAGTACACAGGGTTACGAGCAGTACTTC.

The gene calls are TRBV6-5 and TRBJ2-7, with a possible D match to TRBD2 (5 bases). V shed 0 bases and J shed 3 bases, with 6 bases lying between them. The CDR3 is 13 amino acids. The germline V gene encodes CDR1 MNHEY and CDR2 SVGAGI. CDR3 sequence: CASSYSEGYEQYF. The CDR3 coding sequence is TGTGCCAGCAGTTACTCTGAGGGCTACGAGCAGTACTTC.

The genes are TRBV30 and TRBJ1-2, with D maybe TRBD1 (5 bases). Per the germline V gene, CDR1 is GTSNPN and CDR2 is SVGIG (reference sequence). V shed 5 bases and J shed 4 bases, with 23 bases lying between them. This CDR3 has 16 amino acids. The CDR3 here is CAWCPPGGAGGYGYTF. CDR3 in DNA: TGTGCCTGGTGTCCTCCCGGCGGGGCAGGCGGCTATGGCTACACCTTC.

The V gene is TRBV6-6, the J gene TRBJ1-6, with TRBD1 matching over 8 bases. The germline CDR1 and CDR2 sequences are MNHNY and SVGAGI (reference sequence). This CDR3 is 16 amino acids long. Germline trimming cut 6 bases from V and 9 bases from J; bases unmatched to any gene: 13. The CDR3 protein is CASRKTGTGGSSPLHF. CDR3 DNA: TGTGCCAGCAGAAAGACCGGGACAGGCGGAAGTTCACCCCTCCACTTT.

This clone was counted between two and nine times. The chain carries TRBV25-1 and TRBJ1-1, with 7 bases lining up with TRBD1. Germline V CDR1 and CDR2: MGHDK, SYGVNS. J was trimmed by 7 bases and V by 3 bases; bases with no gene match: 8. The CDR3 runs to 14 residues. The CDR3 loop reads CASSDTQGRGEAFF. The CDR3 DNA follows: TGTGCCAGCAGTGATACACAGGGGAGAGGTGAAGCTTTCTTT.

The V and J genes are TRBV30 and TRBJ2-1, with D unclear. The V and J ends lost 0 bases and 4 bases respectively, with 7 bases between them. CDR3 size: 13 residues. The germline CDR1 and CDR2 sequences are GTSNPN and SVGIG (reference sequence). The chain's CDR3 is CAWSVRTYNEQFF. CDR3 coding DNA: TGTGCCTGGAGTGTACGCACGTACAATGAGCAGTTCTTC.

The chain links TRBV10-3 to TRBJ2-5; perhaps TRBD1 as D (5 bases). The better agreement between TRBJ2-7 and the DNA end casts doubt on the J call. Germline CDR1 and CDR2: ENHRY and SYGVKD. The CDR3 spans 15 residues. In DNA form, the CDR3 reads TGTGCCATCAGTGAGCCACAGGCTTTTTCCTACGAGCAGTACTTC. Its protein is CAISEPQAFSYEQYF.

The chain carries TRBV6-6 and TRBJ1-1; perhaps TRBD1 as D (5 bases). V gave up 9 bases and J gave up 1 base, with 12 bases separating them. CDR1 and CDR2 (germline): MNHNY, SVGAGI (reference sequence). This CDR3 spans 13 amino acids. CDR3 DNA sequence: TGTGCCAGTTCTACAGGATCGAACACTGAAGCTTTCTTT. This sequence encodes CASSTGSNTEAFF.

This CDR3 is CASSDLLHDEQFF. For the CDR3, the DNA is TGTGCCAGCAGCGATCTCCTACACGATGAGCAGTTCTTC. The rearrangement joins TRBV7-3 to TRBJ2-1, with D uncertain. Trimming cost V 5 bases and J 8 bases, with 13 bases left between them. The CDR3 consists of 13 residues. Germline assignment: CDR1 SGHTA and CDR2 FQGTGA. Drawing the rest from reference TRBV7-3 and TRBJ2-1, the complete variable domain is GAGVSQTPSNKVTEKGKYVELRCDPISGHTALYWYRQSLGQGPEFLIYFQGTGAADDSGLPNDRFFAVRPEGSVSTLKIQRTERGDSAVYLCASSDLLHDEQFFGPGTRLTVL.

The V gene is TRBV30, the J gene TRBJ1-1, with a possible D match to TRBD1 (5 bases). Germline assignment: CDR1 GTSNPN and CDR2 SVGIG (reference sequence). V was cut by 2 bases and J by 0 bases, with 22 bases left in between. This CDR3 spans 18 amino acids. As DNA, the CDR3 is TGTGCCTGGAGTCCCCCGGGGAAGGGGAGTTTTATGAACACTGAAGCTTTCTTT. Translating it yields CAWSPPGKGSFMNTEAFF.

This clone appeared once. It may be a read error: a sequence one base away is much more abundant. The same CDR3 arises from other DNA sequences in this sample as well. The V call is TRBV6-1, the J call TRBJ1-5; D is uncertain. Germline-derived CDR1 and CDR2 are MNHNS and SASEGT. The CDR3 consists of 15 residues. V lost 4 bases and J lost 6, with 16 bases in between. This CDR3 is CASSGPLGIGQPQHF. DNA of the CDR3: TGTGCCAGCAGTGGGCCCCTGGGCATCGGTCAGCCCCAGCATTTT.

This clone appeared a few times. The rearrangement uses TRBV19 and TRBJ1-5, with 9 bases fitting TRBD1. CDR3 size: 14 residues. Losses at the gene ends were 6 bases for V and 9 bases for J; bases not matched to a gene: 9. Germline CDR1 and CDR2: LNHDA and SQIVND (reference sequence). The CDR3 DNA follows: TGTGCCAGTAGGGGACAGGGCTTCTTCGCGCCCCAGCATTTT. It codes for CASRGQGFFAPQHF.

J is TRBJ1-3 and V is TRBV4-3, with D hard to call. From germline, CDR1 is LGHNA and CDR2 YSLEER. CDR3 length: 15 amino acids. V was pared by 2 bases and J by 4 bases, with 12 bases between. CDR3 region: CASSQWHAGGNTIYF. The CDR3 DNA reads TGCGCCAGCAGCCAATGGCATGCGGGAGGAAACACCATATATTTT.

This clone was observed once. This chain uses TRBV6-1 with TRBJ2-7; 9 nucleotides agree with TRBD2. CDR1 is MNHNS, CDR2 SASEGT, per germline. V shed 5 bases and J 6 bases; nucleotides not matched to a gene: 5. CDR3 length: 13 amino acids. CDR3 DNA sequence: TGTGCCAGCAGTTATAGCGGGAGTCCCGAGCAGTACTTC. It is translated as CASSYSGSPEQYF.

V is TRBV5-4 and J is TRBJ2-1; 8 bases agree with TRBD2. J was trimmed by 14 bases and V by 4 bases; bases with no gene match: 5. Germline assignment: CDR1 SGHNT and CDR2 YYREEE (reference sequence). The CDR3 contains 11 residues. The CDR3: CASSQGTSKFF. The CDR3 bases are TGTGCCAGCAGCCAAGGGACTAGTAAGTTCTTC.

The V call is TRBV5-1, the J call TRBJ2-2; 10 positions match TRBD1. The CDR3 extends over 14 amino acids. With 3 bases clipped from V and 5 bases from J, the junction kept 1 base outside the gene matches. Per the germline V gene, CDR1 is SGHRS and CDR2 is YFSETQ. The CDR3 DNA is TGCGCCAGCAGCTGGGGACAGGGGACCGGGGAGCTGTTTTTT. Its protein product is CASSWGQGTGELFF.

V usage is TRBV5-1 and J usage is TRBJ2-7; TRBD1 matches 9 bases. CDR1 is SGHRS, CDR2 YFSETQ, per germline. The CDR3 contains 15 residues. With 2 bases clipped from V and 7 bases from J, the junction kept 10 bases outside the gene matches. The CDR3 is CASSFRTGATGEQYF. Written as DNA, the CDR3 is TGCGCCAGCAGCTTTCGGACAGGGGCGACGGGGGAGCAGTACTTC.

The chain links TRBV7-9 to TRBJ2-4; the D call may be TRBD1 or TRBD2 (5 bases each). The CDR3 is made up of 16 amino acids. Trimming cost V 2 bases and J 1 base, with 12 bases left between them. Germline lookup yields CDR1 SEHNR and CDR2 FQNEAQ (reference sequence). CDR3 region: CASSLYGAGAKNIQYF. The DNA for the CDR3 is TGTGCCAGCAGCTTATACGGGGCAGGGGCCAAAAACATTCAGTACTTC.

The rearrangement links TRBV28 to TRBJ2-7, with D possibly being TRBD1 (7 bases). This CDR3 has 14 residues. CDR1 and CDR2 (germline): MDHEN, SYDVKM. The V end lost 4 bases, the J end lost 2 bases, and 12 bases lay between the germline ends. DNA of the CDR3: TGTGCCAGCAGTTCACAGGGGAGGCCCTACGAGCAGTACTTC. Its protein product is CASSSQGRPYEQYF.

This chain connects TRBV28 to TRBJ1-1; D is unclear. The germline V gene encodes CDR1 MDHEN and CDR2 SYDVKM. This CDR3 is built from 13 residues. Trimming left V 2 bases short and J 2 bases short, with 6 bases between. The CDR3 spells CASSLESNTEAFF. The CDR3 region has the DNA TGTGCCAGCAGTTTAGAGAGTAACACTGAAGCTTTCTTT.

The chain uses TRBV6-1 and TRBJ2-7; 12 bases align to TRBD2. This CDR3 contains 15 residues. Losses at the gene ends were 7 bases for V and 2 bases for J; bases not matched to a gene: 6. Germline V gives CDR1 MNHNS, CDR2 SASEGT. The CDR3 protein is CASIPLAGGTYEQYF. DNA of the CDR3: TGTGCCAGCATTCCACTAGCGGGAGGCACCTACGAGCAGTACTTC.